Below are 29 T cell receptor beta chains sequenced from a single sample in a study of blood T cell repertoires in COVID-19. Repertoires were generated with immunoSEQ multiplex PCR, while TCRdb's copy carries only in-frame clones and drops some. This sample has 200,000 or so clones, with approximately 81% found just once. The sequencing input was peripheral blood. The origin of the receptors is a man in his forties or fifties who had recovered from COVID-19.

Note on this clone: Additional DNA sequences in this sample encode the identical CDR3. The chain recombines TRBV28 with TRBJ2-7, with TRBD1 identical over 8 bases. With 4 bases clipped from V and 1 base from J, the junction kept 6 bases outside the gene matches. Per germline, CDR1 MDHEN and CDR2 SYDVKM. The length of the CDR3 is 15 residues. CDR3 residues: CASSSTGGSSYEQYF. The CDR3 DNA reads as TGTGCCAGCAGTTCTACAGGGGGATCTTCCTACGAGCAGTACTTC.

The CDR3 protein is CASSPRTGGNEQFF. CDR3 nucleotide sequence: TGTGCCAGCAGCCCGAGGACAGGGGGCAATGAGCAGTTCTTC. The chain is built from TRBV11-3 and TRBJ2-1; 10 bases match TRBD1. V was clipped by 5 bases and J by 6 bases; unmatched bases: 4. The CDR3 consists of 14 residues. Germline loops: CDR1 SGHNT, CDR2 YENEEA.

J is TRBJ1-5 and V is TRBV5-8; 7 bases agree with TRBD1. Germline assignment: CDR1 SGHTS and CDR2 YDEGEE. J gave up 9 bases and V 6 bases, and 9 bases lay outside the gene matches. This CDR3 spans 13 amino acids. CDR3 coding DNA: TGTGCCAGCACCATTGACAGGGCTCGGCCCCAGCATTTT. Translating gives CASTIDRARPQHF.

This chain links TRBV5-5 with TRBJ2-7, with 7 bases aligning to TRBD1. Unmatched junction bases numbered 7, after V lost 4 bases and J lost 0 bases. CDR1 is SGHKS, CDR2 YYEKEE, per germline (reference sequence). The CDR3 runs 15 residues. CDR3 sequence reads: CASSGYRDSSYEQYF. DNA of the CDR3: TGTGCCAGCAGCGGATACCGGGACAGCTCCTACGAGCAGTACTTC.

The J gene is TRBJ1-1, the V gene TRBV6-5, with a weak D call TRBD1 (5 bases). V was pared by 5 bases and J by 11 bases, with 18 bases between. Germline V lookup: CDR1 MNHEY, CDR2 SVGAGI. CDR3 length: 13 amino acids. The CDR3 DNA sequence: TGTGCCAGCAGTCAGGGCCCCGCGAGTTTGGCTTTCTTT. It codes for CASSQGPASLAFF.

The rearrangement joins TRBV28 to TRBJ1-5; TRBD1 might be the D (6 bases). The germline CDR1 and CDR2 sequences are MDHEN and SYDVKM. V was trimmed by 6 bases and J by 7 bases, leaving 16 bases between them. This CDR3 has 14 residues. In DNA form, the CDR3 reads TGTGCCAGCAGCCTCGTAGGGGGATACCAGCCCCAGCATTTT. Translated, it gives CASSLVGGYQPQHF.

The genes are TRBV27 and TRBJ1-1; D is possibly TRBD1 (6 bases). This CDR3 spans 14 amino acids. The germline V gene encodes CDR1 MNHEY and CDR2 SMNVEV (reference sequence). V lost 3 bases to trimming and J lost 5 bases, with 13 bases between them. Here the CDR3 reads CASSFVGGGTEAFF. CDR3 DNA: TGTGCCAGCAGTTTCGTTGGGGGCGGTACTGAAGCTTTCTTT.

The CDR3 sequence: CASSFTVTYEQYF. The CDR3 DNA reads as TGTGCCAGCAGCTTTACGGTAACCTACGAGCAGTACTTC. V gene TRBV5-8 combines with J gene TRBJ2-7; D not certain. The CDR3 is 13 residues long. Trimming left V 2 bases short and J 2 bases short, with 8 bases between. CDR1 and CDR2 from the germline V gene are SGHTS and YDEGEE. Combining the CDR3 with reference TRBV5-8 and TRBJ2-7 gives the whole variable domain EAGVTQSPTHLIKTRGQQATLRCSPISGHTSVYWYQQALGLGLQFLLWYDEGEERNRGNFPPRFSGRQFPNYSSELNVNALELEDSALYLCASSFTVTYEQYFGPGTRLTVT.

V is TRBV24-1 and J is TRBJ1-1, with D maybe TRBD1 (6 bases). The CDR3 totals 12 residues. V was pared by 6 bases and J by 5 bases, with 9 bases between. Germline lookup yields CDR1 KGHDR and CDR2 SFDVKD. The chain's CDR3 is CATSKGGTEAFF. CDR3 bases: TGTGCCACCAGTAAAGGGGGTACTGAAGCTTTCTTT.

The chain joins TRBV27 to TRBJ1-6; no definite D call. This CDR3 contains 16 residues. CDR1 and CDR2 (germline): MNHEY, SMNVEV (reference sequence). V was trimmed by 3 bases and J by 2 bases, leaving 11 bases between them. The CDR3 nucleotides read TGTGCCAGCAGTTTGAGGAGGACCACCTATAATTCACCCCTCCACTTT. This codes for CASSLRRTTYNSPLHF.

The V and J genes are TRBV2 and TRBJ1-6; D not resolved. This CDR3 contains 14 residues. V lost 7 bases, J lost 14 bases, and 21 bases lay in between. Germline V CDR1 and CDR2: SNHLY, FYNNEI. The CDR3: CASTVSEPGGTLHF. The CDR3 DNA is TGTGCCAGCACGGTGTCTGAACCAGGAGGTACCCTCCACTTT.

The CDR3 here is CASSLQGWEETQYF. The CDR3 DNA is TGTGCCAGCAGCCTACAGGGGTGGGAAGAGACCCAGTACTTC. The chain couples TRBV6-5 to TRBJ2-5; 7 nucleotides align to TRBD1. The CDR3 extends over 14 amino acids. Germline values: CDR1 MNHEY, CDR2 SVGAGI. The junction had 7 bases not matched to a gene; V was cut back by 6 bases and J by 3 bases.

The chain has TRBV7-8 and TRBJ1-4; a possible D gene is TRBD1 (5 bases). The germline V gene has CDR1 SGHVS and CDR2 FQNEAQ. This CDR3 region has 15 residues. V lost 5 bases to trimming and J lost 7 bases, with 17 bases between them. This CDR3 is CASSRGTGGSEKLFF. The CDR3 DNA sequence: TGTGCCAGCAGCCGAGGGACCGGAGGAAGTGAAAAACTGTTTTTT.

This chain joins TRBV9 and TRBJ1-5; D is unresolved. This CDR3 spans 15 amino acids. Deletions cut 4 bases from V and 3 bases from J, with 14 bases between. Germline CDR1 reads SGDLS; CDR2 reads YYNGEE. The CDR3 here is CASSSRGGFNQPQHF. CDR3 sequence (DNA): TGTGCCAGCAGCTCCCGGGGTGGGTTCAATCAGCCCCAGCATTTT. Complete variable domain (other parts from reference TRBV9 and TRBJ1-5): DSGVTQTPKHLITATGQRVTLRCSPRSGDLSVYWYQQSLDQGLQFLIQYYNGEERAKGNILERFSAQQFPDLHSELNLSSLELGDSALYFCASSSRGGFNQPQHFGDGTRLSIL.

This clone has just a few counts. The chain joins TRBV28 to TRBJ1-2, with D hard to call. V lost 3 bases and J lost 2, with 13 bases in between. The CDR3 has 15 residues. CDR1 is MDHEN and CDR2 is SYDVKM in the germline V gene. The CDR3 here is CASSFSSAANYGYTF. The CDR3 coding sequence is TGTGCCAGCAGTTTCTCGTCAGCGGCCAACTATGGCTACACCTTC.

The chain joins TRBV5-1 to TRBJ2-1, with D uncertain. Germline loops: CDR1 SGHRS, CDR2 YFSETQ. The CDR3 consists of 15 residues. The germline V and J ends were trimmed by 0 bases and 6 bases, with 13 bases remaining between them. CDR3 sequence (DNA): TGCGCCAGCAGCTTGGGAAACCCGCGCCTCAATGAGCAGTTCTTC. Its protein product is CASSLGNPRLNEQFF.

The V gene is TRBV5-4, the J gene TRBJ1-5, with a tentative D call TRBD1 (5 bases). Trimming shortened V by 2 bases and J by 5 bases, and 11 bases separated the two germline ends. This CDR3 spans 14 amino acids. Per germline, CDR1 SGHNT and CDR2 YYREEE (reference sequence). This CDR3 reads CASSLPGADQPQHF. The CDR3 bases are TGTGCCAGCAGCTTACCTGGGGCGGATCAGCCCCAGCATTTT.

V is TRBV7-2 and J is TRBJ2-3; D is possibly TRBD2 (6 bases). The V gene's germline CDR1 is SGHTA and CDR2 FQGNSA. The CDR3 has 16 amino acids. The V end lost 5 bases, the J end lost 0 bases, and 15 bases lay between the germline ends. CDR3 sequence (DNA): TGTGCCAGCAGCAGAGTAGTGCGGGGAAGCACAGATACGCAGTATTTT. This gives the protein CASSRVVRGSTDTQYF.

This chain joins TRBV19 and TRBJ2-1, with a tentative D call TRBD1 (5 bases). The V and J ends lost 5 bases and 7 bases respectively, with 9 bases between them. The CDR3 sequence is 12 residues long. Germline V gene data show CDR1 as LNHDA and CDR2 as SQIVND (reference sequence). The DNA of the CDR3 is TGTGCCAGTAGTCCAGGGCTGAATGAGCAGTTCTTC. Protein: CASSPGLNEQFF.

This chain links TRBV6-1 with TRBJ2-5; 7 bases match TRBD1. The CDR3 is 18 residues long. J gave up 1 base and V 1 base, and 12 bases lay outside the gene matches. Germline V gives CDR1 MNHNS, CDR2 SASEGT. The CDR3, as DNA: TGTGCCAGCAGTGAAGAACTTTATCGGACAGGACCCCAAGAGACCCAGTACTTC. The encoded protein is CASSEELYRTGPQETQYF.

The chain joins TRBV19 to TRBJ2-3; maybe TRBD2 (6 bases). V was clipped by 3 bases and J by 2 bases, with 15 bases between them. This CDR3 has 16 residues. Looked up from germline, CDR1 is LNHDA and CDR2 is SQIVND (reference sequence). For the CDR3, the DNA is TGTGCCAGTAGTATGCGGGGTCCGGGCAACACAGATACGCAGTATTTT. It is translated as CASSMRGPGNTDTQYF.

This chain uses TRBV6-5 with TRBJ2-1, with 8 nucleotides matching TRBD1. V lost 5 bases to trimming and J lost 15 bases; unmatched junction nucleotides: 9. Germline assignment: CDR1 MNHEY and CDR2 SVGAGI. The CDR3 has 12 amino acids. Written as DNA, the CDR3 is TGTGCCAGCAGTCCCAGGGGGCGGCCGTGGTTCTTC. It is translated as CASSPRGRPWFF.

CDR3 coding DNA: TGTGCCAGCACGAGGACAGGGAATCCATACGAGCAGTACTTC. Translation: CASTRTGNPYEQYF. V usage is TRBV28 and J usage is TRBJ2-7, with 8 bases fitting TRBD1. The germline V gene encodes CDR1 MDHEN and CDR2 SYDVKM. The ends lost 7 bases at V and 4 bases at J; junction bases unmatched: 9. The CDR3 runs to 14 residues.

The chain joins TRBV6-5 to TRBJ2-3, with D possibly TRBD1 on 6 matching bases. This CDR3 spans 14 amino acids. Germline lookup yields CDR1 MNHEY and CDR2 SVGAGI. Trimming stripped 5 bases from V and 2 bases from J, with 11 bases between. CDR3 region: CASSLQGNTDTQYF. CDR3 bases: TGTGCCAGCAGTCTACAGGGAAACACAGATACGCAGTATTTT.

CDR3 DNA: TGTGCCAGCAGCCAAGGAGATTCACCCCTCCACTTT. It translates to CASSQGDSPLHF. The chain couples TRBV3-1 (or the pseudogene TRBV3-2) to TRBJ1-6; the D is unclear. The CDR3 has 12 amino acids. Germline-derived CDR1 and CDR2 are LGHDT and YNNKEL (reference sequence). The V end lost 1 base, the J end lost 8 bases, and 3 bases lay between the germline ends.

The V gene is TRBV28, the J gene TRBJ2-7, with TRBD2 as a possible D gene (6 bases). Germline V gives CDR1 MDHEN, CDR2 SYDVKM. With 5 bases removed from V and 6 bases from J, the gap between germline ends came to 17 bases. The CDR3 length is 14 residues. The CDR3 region has the DNA TGTGCCAGCAGTCCGACTAGATTGAACGGCGAGCAGTACTTC. Its translation is CASSPTRLNGEQYF.

The chain couples TRBV4-2 to TRBJ2-7; 8 bases agree with TRBD2. The CDR3 consists of 17 residues. The germline CDR1 and CDR2 sequences are LGHNA and YNFKEQ. Trimming took 0 bases from V and 5 from J; bases not matched to a gene: 12. CDR3 protein: CASSQDPLFSGTNEQYF. The CDR3 bases are TGTGCCAGCAGCCAAGATCCCCTTTTTAGCGGGACAAACGAGCAGTACTTC.

V usage is TRBV29-1 and J usage is TRBJ2-7; TRBD2 matches 11 bases. The V gene's germline CDR1 is SQVTM and CDR2 ANQGSEA. This CDR3 has 16 amino acids. Trimming removed 5 bases from V and 4 bases from J; junction bases left unmatched: 13. CDR3 protein: CSVRLSTSGTLYEQYF. The CDR3 bases are TGCAGCGTTCGGTTATCGACTAGCGGGACCCTATACGAGCAGTACTTC.

The V call is TRBV2, the J call TRBJ2-6; a weak D match, TRBD1 (5 bases). Germline V gene lookup returns CDR1 SNHLY and CDR2 FYNNEI. V lost 5 bases and J lost 2, with 16 bases in between. There are 17 residues in the CDR3. This CDR3 is CASSPQVSFAGANVLTF. The DNA of the CDR3 is TGTGCCAGCAGTCCACAGGTGTCATTCGCTGGGGCCAACGTCCTGACTTTC.